This T cell receptor beta chain was documented in a study of cytomegalovirus exposure and HLA in healthy donors. This clone was found once. What it recognizes is unknown. Other nucleotide sequences from this sample produce the same CDR3. Donors sampled were nominally healthy, though unrecorded immune exposures were likely. General observations from the study: TRBV6-2, TRBV6-3 and some other V segments were excluded as indistinguishable. The study found most TCR sequences rare, yet found some public TCRs in many donors. Researchers reported in a later analysis that a missense DCLRE1C variant was tied to TCR beta V- and J-gene trimming.

V lost 4 bases to trimming and J lost 4 bases; unmatched junction nucleotides: 1. The length of the CDR3 is 13 residues. Germline V CDR1 and CDR2: KGHSH, LQKENI. Both 60 Vbeta primers and 13 Jbeta primers went into the PCR. TCRdb's copy holds only in-frame clones and misses some; the assay was immunoSEQ multiplex PCR. The data show fewer than 150,000 clones, with about four fifths seen just once and around 4.3% held by the top ten. The rearrangement joins TRBV18 to TRBJ2-7, with 10 bases fitting TRBD1. What was sequenced was PBMCs. This sequence was found in a man aged 35 to 55 in good health and CMV-seropositive. In DNA form, the CDR3 reads TGTGCCAGCTCACGGGACAGGGGTTACGAGCAGTACTTC. The encoded protein is CASSRDRGYEQYF.